This TCR beta chain was captured in a study of T cells in localized non-small cell lung cancer. Study conclusions and caveats: Median approximately 50 top-100 tumor clones were shared with paired adjacent lung.

V was cut by 0 bases and J by 0 bases, with 5 bases left in between. The CDR3 has 15 residues. Germline V gives CDR1 SGHNT, CDR2 YENEEA. This clone was detected only once. What it recognizes is unknown. Repertoires were generated with immunoSEQ multiplex PCR, while TCRdb's copy carries only in-frame clones and drops some. The sample lists 70,000 or so clones; about 88% were seen once. The chain couples TRBV11-3 to TRBJ1-4; no clear D gene. The receptor was isolated from a female donor over 55 with stage I lung adenocarcinoma. The sample in question was peripheral blood, obtained before any cancer treatment. The CDR3 sequence is CASSLDGPTNEKLFF. Here the CDR3 DNA reads TGTGCCAGCAGCTTAGACGGACCAACTAATGAAAAACTGTTTTTT.